This TCR beta chain derives from a study of early T cells in non-severe SARS-CoV-2 infection. In the study overall: Sequencing of unsorted whole blood was done on bulk RNA, leaving chains unpaired. Study-wide results and limits: VDJdb matching favored anti-spike CD8 responses, missing private and CD4 specificities.

This clonotype was observed many times. Its antigen is undetermined. cDNA molecules, individually, were tagged with unique molecular identifiers. TCRdb re-derived calls from the 5' RACE reads in MiXCR, one entry per CDR3 protein. The table lists around 75,000 distinct CDR3 sequences, roughly a tenth of them singletons, with 5.9% in the top ten. The V end was cut by 2 bases, the J end by 4 bases, with 10 bases between. The CDR3 is 13 amino acids. Germline V CDR1 and CDR2: SGHKS, YYEKEE (reference sequence). The origin of this receptor is an adult who was a healthcare worker with PCR-confirmed SARS-CoV-2 infection or an uninfected control (not recorded which). The chain carries TRBV5-5 and TRBJ2-7; D unresolved. The source material was whole blood. CDR3 DNA: TGTGCCAGCAGCTTCGGAAGGCAGTACGAGCAGTACTTC. Translation: CASSFGRQYEQYF.